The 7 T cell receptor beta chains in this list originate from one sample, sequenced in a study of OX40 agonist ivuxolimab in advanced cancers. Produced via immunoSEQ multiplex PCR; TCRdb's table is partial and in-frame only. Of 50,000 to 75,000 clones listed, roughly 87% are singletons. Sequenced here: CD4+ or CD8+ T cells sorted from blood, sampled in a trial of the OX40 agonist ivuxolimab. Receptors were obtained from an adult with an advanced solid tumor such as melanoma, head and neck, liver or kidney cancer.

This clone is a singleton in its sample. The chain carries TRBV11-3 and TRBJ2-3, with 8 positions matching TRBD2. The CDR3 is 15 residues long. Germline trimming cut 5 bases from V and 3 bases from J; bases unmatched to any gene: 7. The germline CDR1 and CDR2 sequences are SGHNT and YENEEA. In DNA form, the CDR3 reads TGTGCCAGCAGCGTGGGACTAGGTCAGACAGATACGCAGTATTTT. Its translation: CASSVGLGQTDTQYF.

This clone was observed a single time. The CDR3, as DNA: TGTGCCAGCTCACAAGCCCGCTACGAGCAGTACTTC. Its protein is CASSQARYEQYF. The rearrangement links TRBV18 to TRBJ2-7; no clear D. The CDR3 has 12 residues. Trimming cost V 4 bases and J 3 bases, with 7 bases left between them. The germline V gene encodes CDR1 KGHSH and CDR2 LQKENI.

CDR3 coding DNA: TGTGCCAGCTCACCGTGGGAACTCCAAGAGACCCAGTACTTC. Amino acid sequence: CASSPWELQETQYF. The chain links TRBV18 to TRBJ2-5; D gene ambiguous. This CDR3 comprises 14 residues. The germline gives CDR1 KGHSH, CDR2 LQKENI. V lost 3 bases, J lost 1 base, and 9 bases lay in between.

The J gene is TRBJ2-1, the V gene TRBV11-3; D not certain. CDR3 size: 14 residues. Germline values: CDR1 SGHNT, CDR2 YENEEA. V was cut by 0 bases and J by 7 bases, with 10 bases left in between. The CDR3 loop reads CASSLEPERNEQFF. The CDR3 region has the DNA TGTGCCAGCAGCTTAGAACCGGAGAGAAATGAGCAGTTCTTC.

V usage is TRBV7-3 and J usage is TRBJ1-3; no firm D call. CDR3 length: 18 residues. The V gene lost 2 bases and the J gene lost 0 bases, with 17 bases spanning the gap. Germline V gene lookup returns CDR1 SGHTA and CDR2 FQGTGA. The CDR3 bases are TGTGCCAGCAGCTTAGGCCCCCCCGGGAAGGGCTCTGGAAACACCATATATTTT. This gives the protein CASSLGPPGKGSGNTIYF. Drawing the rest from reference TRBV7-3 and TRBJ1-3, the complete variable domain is GAGVSQTPSNKVTEKGKYVELRCDPISGHTALYWYRQSLGQGPEFLIYFQGTGAADDSGLPNDRFFAVRPEGSVSTLKIQRTERGDSAVYLCASSLGPPGKGSGNTIYFGEGSWLTVV.

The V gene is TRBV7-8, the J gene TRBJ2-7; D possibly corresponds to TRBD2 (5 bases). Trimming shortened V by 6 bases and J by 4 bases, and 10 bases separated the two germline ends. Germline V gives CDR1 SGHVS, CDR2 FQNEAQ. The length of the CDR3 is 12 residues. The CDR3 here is CASSQRGYEQYF. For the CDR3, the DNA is TGTGCCAGCAGTCAACGAGGGTACGAGCAGTACTTC.

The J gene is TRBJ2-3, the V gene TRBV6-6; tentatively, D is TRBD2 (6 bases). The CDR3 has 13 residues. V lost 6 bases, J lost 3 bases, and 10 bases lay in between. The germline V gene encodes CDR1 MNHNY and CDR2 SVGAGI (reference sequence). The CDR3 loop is CASRRDGTDTQYF. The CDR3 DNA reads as TGTGCCAGCAGGCGGGACGGGACAGATACGCAGTATTTT.